Following are 9 T cell receptor beta chains from one sample sequenced in a study of long-term antiretroviral therapy in people with HIV. At survey level, the immunoSEQ assay was run in its v3.0 version. Sequencing used immunoSEQ multiplex PCR; TCRdb keeps in-frame clones, though not all of them. The sample carries 11,000 or so clones, roughly four fifths recorded once. The sample was unsorted PBMCs, taken 1.2 years after starting antiretroviral therapy. The source of these receptors is a man in his forties or fifties with HIV.

This chain connects TRBV6-5 to TRBJ2-1; D is possibly TRBD2 (6 bases). The CDR3 consists of 13 residues. With 6 bases removed from V and 7 bases from J, the gap between germline ends came to 13 bases. From germline, CDR1 is MNHEY and CDR2 SVGAGI. The CDR3 bases are TGTGCCAGCAGCTACACGGAGGGGAATGAGCAGTTCTTC. It translates to CASSYTEGNEQFF.

The gene calls are TRBV18 and TRBJ2-7; 10 nucleotides match TRBD1. Germline V lookup: CDR1 KGHSH, CDR2 LQKENI. CDR3 size: 14 residues. The V gene end was trimmed by 3 bases and the J gene end by 5 bases; junction bases not matched to a gene: 4. The CDR3 DNA sequence: TGTGCCAGCTCACCGGACAGGGGGTCAAACGAGCAGTACTTC. The encoded protein is CASSPDRGSNEQYF. Combining the CDR3 with reference TRBV18 and TRBJ2-7 gives the whole variable domain NAGVMQNPRHLVRRRGQEARLRCSPMKGHSHVYWYRQLPEEGLKFMVYLQKENIIDESGMPKERFSAEFPKEGPSILRIQQVVRGDSAAYFCASSPDRGSNEQYFGPGTRLTVT.

The chain employs TRBV6-5 and TRBJ1-1, with TRBD1 matching 7 bases. Unmatched junction bases numbered 7, after V lost 6 bases and J lost 0 bases. Germline CDR1 MNHEY, CDR2 SVGAGI. This CDR3 has 15 amino acids. The CDR3 is CASSATQGMNTEAFF. The CDR3 bases are TGTGCCAGCAGCGCAACACAGGGGATGAACACTGAAGCTTTCTTT.

The chain combines TRBV28 with TRBJ2-3, with TRBD1 matching 12 bases. The CDR3 covers 17 residues. Looked up from germline, CDR1 is MDHEN and CDR2 is SYDVKM. The J segment lost 4 bases and the V segment lost 5 bases, leaving 10 bases of the junction unmatched. CDR3 region: CASSTTAGQGAADTQYF. CDR3 bases: TGTGCCAGCAGTACCACCGCGGGACAGGGGGCCGCAGATACGCAGTATTTT.

This chain joins TRBV19 and TRBJ2-4, with 8 bases identical to TRBD2. Looked up from germline, CDR1 is LNHDA and CDR2 is SQIVND (reference sequence). This CDR3 region has 14 residues. The ends lost 7 bases at V and 8 bases at J; junction bases unmatched: 10. The CDR3 coding sequence is TGTGCCAGTAAGTTGCGGGGGGCCGGAGACATTCAGTACTTC. Amino acid sequence: CASKLRGAGDIQYF.

The J gene is TRBJ1-3, the V gene TRBV14; weak D call: TRBD1 (5 bases). CDR3 length: 14 residues. CDR1 is SGHDN, CDR2 FVKESK, per germline. The V and J ends lost 4 bases and 3 bases respectively, with 10 bases between them. CDR3 bases: TGTGCCAGCAGCCGCGGGACCCTTGGAAACACCATATATTTT. It yields the protein CASSRGTLGNTIYF.

This chain uses TRBV27 with TRBJ1-5; no reliable D call. CDR3 length equals 15 residues. The V gene lost 2 bases and the J gene lost 1 base, with 9 bases spanning the gap. The germline gives CDR1 MNHEY, CDR2 SMNVEV (reference sequence). CDR3 coding DNA: TGTGCCAGCAGTTTAGGAGGCGGCAGCAATCAGCCCCAGCATTTT. Amino acid sequence: CASSLGGGSNQPQHF.

J is TRBJ1-1 and V is TRBV28; 11 bases are a match to TRBD1. This CDR3 has 14 residues. V lost 6 bases to trimming and J lost 3 bases; unmatched junction nucleotides: 3. The germline V gene has CDR1 MDHEN and CDR2 SYDVKM. The CDR3 sequence: CASRGTGGYTEAFF. CDR3 nucleotide sequence: TGTGCCAGCAGGGGGACAGGGGGATACACTGAAGCTTTCTTT. Together with reference TRBV28 and TRBJ1-1, the CDR3 gives the full variable domain: DVKVTQSSRYLVKRTGEKVFLECVQDMDHENMFWYRQDPGLGLRLIYFSYDVKMKEKGDIPEGYSVSREKKERFSLILESASTNQTSMYLCASRGTGGYTEAFFGQGTRLTVV.

The count of this clone is one. This chain uses TRBV9 with TRBJ2-7, with a tentative D call TRBD1 (7 bases). The V gene lost 4 bases and the J gene lost 2 bases, with 19 bases spanning the gap. The germline CDR1 and CDR2 sequences are SGDLS and YYNGEE. The CDR3 has 16 amino acids. As DNA, the CDR3 is TGTGCCAGCAGCCGCGAGGCGGGACAGAGTGCCTACGAGCAGTACTTC. Its protein is CASSREAGQSAYEQYF. The complete variable domain, with remaining parts taken from reference TRBV9 and TRBJ2-7, reads DSGVTQTPKHLITATGQRVTLRCSPRSGDLSVYWYQQSLDQGLQFLIQYYNGEERAKGNILERFSAQQFPDLHSELNLSSLELGDSALYFCASSREAGQSAYEQYFGPGTRLTVT.